The 27 T cell receptor beta chains listed next were all sequenced from one sample in a study of blood T cell repertoires in COVID-19 (dated by TCRdb to the early 2020s). Libraries were made using the immunoSEQ multiplex PCR assay. Entries here come from immuneACCESS through TCRdb and include only in-frame sequences with V and J called. Some clones fail to appear in such tables; in the studies checked, an unresolved V gene covers under half of the shortfall, and the cause of the remainder is unknown. Recorded for this sample are hundreds of thousands of clones; around 91% of them occurred a single time. The ten largest clonotypes hold about 1.7% of the sample. Sequenced material: PBMCs or T cells enriched from blood (not recorded which). These receptors were taken from a woman younger than 30 with acute COVID-19.

The chain combines TRBV6-5 with TRBJ1-4; 7 nucleotides line up with TRBD1. The germline V gene has CDR1 MNHEY and CDR2 SVGAGI. This CDR3 comprises 15 residues. With 7 bases clipped from V and 2 bases from J, the junction kept 7 bases outside the gene matches. DNA for the CDR3: TGTGCCAGCAAACGCAGGGACAGCACTAATGAAAAACTGTTTTTT. This sequence encodes CASKRRDSTNEKLFF.

The chain joins TRBV15 to TRBJ2-3; 11 positions agree with TRBD1. With 9 bases clipped from V and 4 bases from J, the junction kept 6 bases outside the gene matches. This CDR3 is built from 14 residues. CDR1 LNHNV and CDR2 YYDKDF come from the germline V gene (reference sequence). The CDR3 reads CATNRDRGSDTQYF. In nucleotides, the CDR3 is TGTGCCACTAACCGGGACAGGGGGTCAGATACGCAGTATTTT.

The chain joins TRBV18 to TRBJ1-4; no clear D. V was trimmed by 3 bases and J by 8 bases, leaving 10 bases between them. This CDR3 spans 13 amino acids. The V gene's germline CDR1 is KGHSH and CDR2 LQKENI. CDR3 amino acids: CASSPGLKEKLFF. For the CDR3, the DNA is TGTGCCAGCTCACCGGGCCTTAAGGAAAAACTGTTTTTT.

The rearrangement links TRBV19 to TRBJ2-7; tentative D call: TRBD2 (6 bases). This CDR3 region has 15 residues. The V and J ends lost 1 base and 0 bases respectively, with 10 bases between them. Germline V CDR1 and CDR2: LNHDA, SQIVND (reference sequence). This CDR3 is CASSIATGSSYEQYF. The DNA of the CDR3 is TGTGCCAGTAGTATAGCTACCGGGAGCTCCTACGAGCAGTACTTC. The whole variable domain, filled in from reference TRBV19 and TRBJ2-7, reads DGGITQSPKYLFRKEGQNVTLSCEQNLNHDAMYWYRQDPGQGLRLIYYSQIVNDFQKGDIAEGYSVSREKKESFPLTVTSAQKNPTAFYLCASSIATGSSYEQYFGPGTRLTVT.

The rearrangement links TRBV19 to TRBJ2-7, with 11 positions matching TRBD1. With 4 bases clipped from V and 3 bases from J, the junction kept 11 bases outside the gene matches. CDR1 is LNHDA and CDR2 is SQIVND in the germline V gene (reference sequence). The CDR3 length is 17 residues. CDR3 region: CASSKDRGPSEGYEQYF. The DNA for the CDR3 is TGTGCCAGTAGTAAGGACAGGGGGCCCTCGGAGGGCTACGAGCAGTACTTC.

The chain recombines TRBV10-2 with TRBJ2-5; 8 nucleotides align to TRBD2. This CDR3 is 12 amino acids long. Germline lookup yields CDR1 WSHSY and CDR2 SAAADI. Trimming cost V 4 bases and J 7 bases; bases outside gene matches: 2. CDR3 protein: CASSGLARTQYF. The CDR3 DNA is TGCGCCAGCAGTGGACTAGCGAGGACCCAGTACTTC.

This chain uses TRBV7-9 with TRBJ2-7; D might be TRBD1 (6 bases). The CDR3 spans 14 residues. Germline CDR1 reads SEHNR; CDR2 reads FQNEAQ (reference sequence). Trimming took off 1 base at V and 6 bases at J, with 13 bases between the two ends. In DNA, the CDR3 is TGTGCCAGCAGCTTAGGCCGGGACACCTTCGAGCAGTACTTC. Its translation is CASSLGRDTFEQYF.

This chain uses TRBV11-2 with TRBJ2-2; 12 bases match TRBD1. Germline CDR1 reads SGHAT; CDR2 reads FQNNGV. CDR3 length: 19 residues. Trimming took 3 bases from V and 4 from J; bases not matched to a gene: 12. CDR3 in DNA: TGTGCCAGCAGCTTCCGAGATCCGGGACAGGGGGCGCGCACCGGGGAGCTGTTTTTT. Encoded protein: CASSFRDPGQGARTGELFF. The variable domain in full, with the rest retrieved from reference TRBV11-2 and TRBJ2-2, is EAGVAQSPRYKIIEKRQSVAFWCNPISGHATLYWYQQILGQGPKLLIQFQNNGVVDDSQLPKDRFSAERLKGVDSTLKIQPAKLEDSAVYLCASSFRDPGQGARTGELFFGEGSRLTVL.

The J gene is TRBJ1-2, the V gene TRBV27; D gene uncertain. V shed 2 bases and J shed 4 bases, with 11 bases lying between them. CDR3 length equals 14 residues. Germline CDR1 is MNHEY and CDR2 is SMNVEV (reference sequence). CDR3: CASSLRPEGYGYTF. The DNA of the CDR3 is TGTGCCAGCAGTTTACGACCGGAGGGCTATGGCTACACCTTC.

The chain couples TRBV19 to TRBJ1-5, with TRBD1 matching 7 bases. The junction had 7 bases not matched to a gene; V was cut back by 4 bases and J by 4 bases. Germline-derived CDR1 and CDR2 are LNHDA and SQIVND (reference sequence). CDR3 length equals 15 residues. The CDR3 loop reads CASSKKGQSNQPQHF. The CDR3 region has the DNA TGTGCCAGTAGTAAAAAGGGACAGTCAAATCAGCCCCAGCATTTT.

This clone was seen just once. The gene calls are TRBV4-2 and TRBJ2-7; D is possibly TRBD2 (7 bases). Germline V gene data show CDR1 as LGHNA and CDR2 as YNFKEQ. The CDR3 runs 17 residues. Trimming removed 0 bases from V and 4 bases from J, with 19 bases in between. CDR3 protein: CASSQEERLGGGYEQYF. The CDR3 coding sequence is TGTGCCAGCAGCCAAGAAGAGCGGTTGGGAGGGGGTTACGAGCAGTACTTC.

The gene calls are TRBV5-1 and TRBJ2-2, with 13 bases that match TRBD2. V trimming: 0 bases; J trimming: 4 bases; junction bases outside the gene matches: 3. The CDR3 has 17 residues. Germline CDR1 reads SGHRS; CDR2 reads YFSETQ. The CDR3 DNA reads TGCGCCAGCAGCTTGGCCGGACTAGCGGGAGCCACCGGGGAGCTGTTTTTT. Encoded protein: CASSLAGLAGATGELFF. Using reference TRBV5-1 and TRBJ2-2 for the parts outside the CDR3, the full variable domain is KAGVTQTPRYLIKTRGQQVTLSCSPISGHRSVSWYQQTPGQGLQFLFEYFSETQRNKGNFPGRFSGRQFSNSRSEMNVSTLELGDSALYLCASSLAGLAGATGELFFGEGSRLTVL.

The chain carries TRBV6-5 and TRBJ1-1; D is unresolved. The V gene's germline CDR1 is MNHEY and CDR2 SVGAGI. This CDR3 region has 12 residues. The CDR3, as DNA: TGTGCGGAGGCGTTAATGGACACTGAAGCTTTCTTT. Its protein is CAEALMDTEAFF.

V and J are TRBV4-2 and TRBJ1-5, with D uncertain. This CDR3 comprises 15 residues. V lost 6 bases, J lost 0 bases, and 12 bases lay in between. The germline gives CDR1 LGHNA, CDR2 YNFKEQ. The CDR3 DNA sequence: TGTGCCAGCAGTCCCGACACCTATAGCAATCAGCCCCAGCATTTT. It translates to CASSPDTYSNQPQHF.

V is TRBV19 and J is TRBJ1-5, with 8 nucleotides matching TRBD1. The trim removed 6 bases at V and 2 bases at J, leaving 6 bases unmatched. CDR3 length equals 15 residues. The germline V gene encodes CDR1 LNHDA and CDR2 SQIVND (reference sequence). CDR3 protein: CASSHDRGRNQPQHF. The CDR3 bases are TGTGCCAGTAGCCACGACAGGGGACGCAATCAGCCCCAGCATTTT.

This chain joins TRBV28 and TRBJ1-1; 8 bases map to TRBD1. The length of the CDR3 is 14 residues. Germline-derived CDR1 and CDR2 are MDHEN and SYDVKM. Trimming removed 2 bases from V and 6 bases from J; junction bases left unmatched: 5. CDR3 region: CASSLAGGAAEAFF. DNA for the CDR3: TGTGCCAGCAGTTTAGCAGGGGGCGCCGCTGAAGCTTTCTTT.

This chain links TRBV6-5 with TRBJ1-4; D might be TRBD1 (6 bases). The CDR3 totals 14 residues. Germline V CDR1 and CDR2: MNHEY, SVGAGI. V shed 7 bases and J shed 0 bases, with 9 bases lying between them. CDR3 DNA sequence: TGTGCCAGCAAGAGGACAGCAACTAATGAAAAACTGTTTTTT. Residues: CASKRTATNEKLFF.

This clone is a singleton in its sample. The CDR3 DNA sequence: TGTGCCAGCAGTTTAGAGACTAGCGGGCTTCGAAAGACCCAGTACTTC. Translated, it gives CASSLETSGLRKTQYF. This chain joins TRBV28 and TRBJ2-5; 10 bases match TRBD2. The junction had 9 bases not matched to a gene; V was cut back by 2 bases and J by 6 bases. Germline V lookup: CDR1 MDHEN, CDR2 SYDVKM. CDR3 size: 16 residues.

V and J are TRBV7-8 and TRBJ2-3; 7 bases match TRBD1. J was trimmed by 2 bases and V by 5 bases; bases with no gene match: 10. The length of the CDR3 is 16 residues. Germline CDR1 SGHVS, CDR2 FQNEAQ. CDR3 protein: CASSTRDSLTTDTQYF. In nucleotides, the CDR3 is TGTGCCAGCAGCACCCGGGACAGCCTCACCACAGATACGCAGTATTTT.

The rearrangement joins TRBV12-3 or TRBV12-4 to TRBJ2-7, with 8 bases that match TRBD1. V shed 6 bases, J shed 6 bases, and the junction held 7 bases outside the gene matches. The CDR3 extends over 13 amino acids. Here the CDR3 DNA reads TGTGCCAGCAGCGTGGGACAGGCGGGCGAGCAGTACTTC. Protein sequence: CASSVGQAGEQYF.

The chain combines TRBV20-1 with TRBJ2-7; D is perhaps TRBD1 (5 bases). The V and J ends lost 5 bases and 7 bases respectively, with 12 bases between them. CDR3 size: 11 residues. Germline V gene sequence: CDR1 DFQATT, CDR2 SNEGSKA (reference sequence). Here the CDR3 reads CSALTDLEQYF. The CDR3 DNA follows: TGCAGTGCTTTGACAGATTTAGAGCAGTACTTC.

The chain carries TRBV28 and TRBJ1-2; TRBD1 aligns across 10 bases. The germline CDR1 and CDR2 sequences are MDHEN and SYDVKM. This CDR3 comprises 16 residues. Losses at the gene ends were 6 bases for V and 5 bases for J; bases not matched to a gene: 12. The DNA of the CDR3 is TGTGCCAGCAGGGACCCCGCGACAGGGGGCGTTTATGGCTACACCTTC. It codes for CASRDPATGGVYGYTF.

This sequence joins TRBV5-1 and TRBJ2-2; 7 bases fit TRBD1. Germline V CDR1 and CDR2: SGHRS, YFSETQ. V lost 0 bases to trimming and J lost 4 bases; unmatched junction nucleotides: 3. This CDR3 has 15 amino acids. The CDR3 nucleotides read TGCGCCAGCAGCTTGGAGGGACAGACCACCGGGGAGCTGTTTTTT. It is translated as CASSLEGQTTGELFF.

This clone was observed a single time. CDR3 nucleotides: TGTGCCAGCAGCCCCGGCCGGGAGGAGAGGTCTGGGGCCAACGTCCTGACTTTC. Translated, it gives CASSPGREERSGANVLTF. The rearrangement uses TRBV7-9 and TRBJ2-6; 7 bases align to TRBD2. V lost 5 bases and J lost 1; bases outside the gene matches: 11. CDR1 SEHNR and CDR2 FQNEAQ come from the germline V gene (reference sequence). The CDR3 covers 18 residues.

V gene TRBV6-6 combines with J gene TRBJ2-3; 9 bases map to TRBD2. The CDR3 consists of 14 residues. Germline CDR1 reads MNHNY; CDR2 reads SVGAGI (reference sequence). V was pared by 8 bases and J by 6 bases, with 9 bases of the junction left unmatched. The CDR3 nucleotides are TGTGCCAGCTGGCGGGAGGGGCTTCTGGATACGCAGTATTTT. It yields the protein CASWREGLLDTQYF.

J is TRBJ2-1 and V is TRBV27, with D possibly matching TRBD2 (7 bases). This CDR3 is built from 12 residues. V was pared by 8 bases and J by 8 bases, with 13 bases between. The germline V gene has CDR1 MNHEY and CDR2 SMNVEV (reference sequence). Here the CDR3 reads CASGGGRDEQFF. The CDR3 bases are TGTGCCAGCGGGGGCGGGAGAGATGAGCAGTTCTTC.

This chain links TRBV12-3 or TRBV12-4 with TRBJ1-5; possible D gene TRBD1, 5 bases. The CDR3 extends over 12 amino acids. V lost 5 bases and J lost 10, with 12 bases in between. The CDR3 nucleotides are TGTGCCAGCAGTCCCCGGGGGAGCCCCCAGCATTTT. As protein: CASSPRGSPQHF.